The T cell receptor beta chain under discussion was sequenced for a study of CD8+ T cells in alopecia areata. Study-wide background: Among treated patients, oral tofacitinib was administered at 5 to 10 mg twice daily.

The V gene's germline CDR1 is MNHNY and CDR2 SVGAGI (reference sequence). Deletions cut 0 bases from V and 9 bases from J, with 9 bases between. The CDR3 covers 13 residues. Following RNA extraction, reverse transcription yielded cDNA that acted as the sequencing template. The method was immunoSEQ multiplex PCR; TCRdb's version includes in-frame clones alone and lacks a portion of them. The data show 90,000 to 100,000 clones, roughly three fifths seen once. Documented treatment: oral pan-JAK inhibitor, 5-10 mg twice daily. Alopecia areata patients provided lesional scalp punch biopsies and peripheral blood.

This TCR came from a human donor with alopecia areata. The specimen comprised CD8+ T cells sorted from blood, sampled at week 4, from a patient treated with tofacitinib. The chain uses TRBV6-6 and TRBJ2-1, with D unclear. CDR3 sequence reads: CASSYSTSGEQFF. The CDR3 region has the DNA TGTGCCAGCAGTTACTCGACATCGGGTGAGCAGTTCTTC.